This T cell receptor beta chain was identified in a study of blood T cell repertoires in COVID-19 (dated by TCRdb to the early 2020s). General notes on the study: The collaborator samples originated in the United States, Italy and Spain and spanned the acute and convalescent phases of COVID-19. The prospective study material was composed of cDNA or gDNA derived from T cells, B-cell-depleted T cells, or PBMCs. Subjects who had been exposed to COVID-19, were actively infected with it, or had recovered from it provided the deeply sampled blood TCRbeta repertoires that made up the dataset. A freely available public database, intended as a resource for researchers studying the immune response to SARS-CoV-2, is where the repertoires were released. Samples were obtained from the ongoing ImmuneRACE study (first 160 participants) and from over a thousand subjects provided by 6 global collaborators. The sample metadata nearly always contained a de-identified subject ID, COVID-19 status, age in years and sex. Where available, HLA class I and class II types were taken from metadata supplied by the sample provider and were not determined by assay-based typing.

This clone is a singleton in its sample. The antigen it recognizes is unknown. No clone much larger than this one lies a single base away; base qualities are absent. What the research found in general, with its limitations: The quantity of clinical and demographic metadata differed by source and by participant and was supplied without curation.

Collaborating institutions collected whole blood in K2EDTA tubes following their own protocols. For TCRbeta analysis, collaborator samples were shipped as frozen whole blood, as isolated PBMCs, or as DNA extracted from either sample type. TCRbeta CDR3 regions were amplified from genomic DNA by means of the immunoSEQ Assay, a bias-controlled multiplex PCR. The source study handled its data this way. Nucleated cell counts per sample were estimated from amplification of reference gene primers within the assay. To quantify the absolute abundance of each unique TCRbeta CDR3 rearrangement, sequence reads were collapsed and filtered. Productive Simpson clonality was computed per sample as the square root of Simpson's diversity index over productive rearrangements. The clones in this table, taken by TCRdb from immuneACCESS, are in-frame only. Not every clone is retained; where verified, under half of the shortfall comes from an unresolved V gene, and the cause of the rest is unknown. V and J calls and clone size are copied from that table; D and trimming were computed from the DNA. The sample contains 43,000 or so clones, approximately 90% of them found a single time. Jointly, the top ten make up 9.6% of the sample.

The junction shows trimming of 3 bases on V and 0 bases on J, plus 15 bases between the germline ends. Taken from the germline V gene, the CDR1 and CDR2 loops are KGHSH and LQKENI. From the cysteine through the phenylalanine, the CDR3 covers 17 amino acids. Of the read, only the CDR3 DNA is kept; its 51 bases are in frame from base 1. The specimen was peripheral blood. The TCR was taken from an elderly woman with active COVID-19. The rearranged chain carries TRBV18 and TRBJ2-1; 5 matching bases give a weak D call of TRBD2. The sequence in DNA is TGTGCCAGCTCACCGAGGGCGGCAGGACCCTCCTACAATGAGCAGTTCTTC. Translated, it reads CASSPRAAGPSYNEQFF.